These 17 T cell receptor beta chains originate from one sample sequenced in a study of blood T cells in healthy people across ages. Alongside a J-beta primer mix, a sample-barcoded 5' primer served in a second PCR lasting 7 to 11 cycles. Each CDR3 protein gets one entry after TCRdb re-called the 5' RACE reads with MiXCR. This repertoire shows about 1.7 million distinct CDR3 sequences, roughly 30% found once; its top ten account for approximately 7.7%. Sequenced sample: blood. The receptors were gathered from a woman aged 30 to 39 in good health.

J is TRBJ2-2 and V is TRBV6-4, with a tentative D call TRBD1 (5 bases). The CDR3 spans 16 residues. CDR1 and CDR2 (germline): MRHNA, SNTAGT. The ends were cut back, 5 bases at V and 0 bases at J, with 13 bases in the middle. This chain's CDR3 is CASSPATDSNTGELFF. The CDR3 DNA reads as TGTGCCAGCAGTCCCGCGACAGATTCGAACACCGGGGAGCTGTTTTTT.

A few counts support this clonotype. J is TRBJ2-5 and V is TRBV7-2; TRBD2 aligns across 10 bases. With V trimmed by 5 bases and J by 6 bases, 6 bases remained unmatched. Germline lookup yields CDR1 SGHTA and CDR2 FQGNSA. This CDR3 is built from 14 residues. In nucleotides, the CDR3 is TGTGCCAGCAGCGAGACAGCGGGGGGGAAGACCCAGTACTTC. Translating it yields CASSETAGGKTQYF.

CDR3 nucleotide sequence: TGCAGCGTCGAGCCTATCACGACTAGCACAGATACGCAGTATTTT. Translating gives CSVEPITTSTDTQYF. The V call is TRBV29-1, the J call TRBJ2-3; D gene uncertain. CDR1 is SQVTM and CDR2 is ANQGSEA in the germline V gene. This CDR3 is 15 amino acids long. Between the trimmed V and J ends, which lost 6 bases and 0 bases, there was a span of 16 bases.

V is TRBV12-3 or TRBV12-4 and J is TRBJ1-4; no clear D gene. The better agreement between TRBJ2-2 and the DNA end casts doubt on the J call. The CDR3 runs to 13 residues. CDR3 in DNA: TGTGCCAGCAGTTTAACTCAAACCGGGGAGCTGTTTTTT. Amino acids: CASSLTQTGELFF.

The CDR3 sequence is CASSPAPPPGYGYTF. CDR3 in DNA: TGCGCCAGCAGCCCCGCGCCCCCCCCTGGGTATGGCTACACCTTC. The V and J genes are TRBV5-1 and TRBJ1-2, with D unresolved. The CDR3 loop spans 15 amino acids. CDR1 SGHRS and CDR2 YFSETQ come from the germline V gene. Trimming stripped 4 bases from V and 5 bases from J, with 18 bases between.

CDR3 coding DNA: TGTGCCAGCAGCTTAGAACGGGCTAGCGGTTCGTTTGATACGCAGTATTTT. Its translation: CASSLERASGSFDTQYF. This chain links TRBV11-2 with TRBJ2-3, with 7 bases aligning to TRBD2. V dropped 0 bases and J dropped 6; count of bases not matched to a gene: 12. Germline lookup yields CDR1 SGHAT and CDR2 FQNNGV. The length of the CDR3 is 17 residues.

V is TRBV15 and J is TRBJ2-7, with D possibly TRBD1 on 5 matching bases. Germline CDR1 and CDR2: LNHNV and YYDKDF (reference sequence). The CDR3 spans 15 residues. Trimming cost V 5 bases and J 2 bases, with 16 bases left between them. CDR3 region: CATSLGAAGTYEQYF. DNA for the CDR3: TGTGCCACCAGCTTAGGGGCAGCAGGGACCTACGAGCAGTACTTC. Looking up the rest from reference TRBV15 and TRBJ2-7 gives the full variable domain: DAMVIQNPRYQVTQFGKPVTLSCSQTLNHNVMYWYQQKSSQAPKLLFHYYDKDFNNEADTPDNFQSRRPNTSFCFLDIRSPGLGDTAMYLCATSLGAAGTYEQYFGPGTRLTVT.

This clonotype was found a few times. The rearrangement uses TRBV29-1 and TRBJ1-6, with D possibly TRBD1 on 5 matching bases. Trimming removed 7 bases at V and 7 bases at J, with 14 bases between. Germline CDR1 SQVTM, CDR2 ANQGSEA. This CDR3 has 13 amino acids. CDR3 region: CSATGAINSPLHF. As DNA, the CDR3 is TGCAGCGCAACCGGGGCGATAAATTCACCCCTCCACTTT. Looking up the rest from reference TRBV29-1 and TRBJ1-6 gives the full variable domain: SAVISQKPSRDICQRGTSLTIQCQVDSQVTMMFWYRQQPGQSLTLIATANQGSEATYESGFVIDKFPISRPNLTFSTLTVSNMSPEDSSIYLCSATGAINSPLHFGNGTRLTVT.

The V gene is TRBV20-1, the J gene TRBJ2-3, with unresolved D. The V gene lost 1 base and the J gene lost 0 bases, with 8 bases spanning the gap. The CDR3 sequence is 14 residues long. Germline V gives CDR1 DFQATT, CDR2 SNEGSKA (reference sequence). The CDR3 coding sequence is TGCAGTGCTAGAGCGCAGACTAGCACAGATACGCAGTATTTT. This sequence encodes CSARAQTSTDTQYF.

This clonotype was recorded at least ten times. The chain links TRBV12-3 or TRBV12-4 to TRBJ2-7, with 8 positions matching TRBD1. The CDR3 has 14 residues. V gave up 3 bases and J gave up 4 bases; unmatched junction bases: 5. The CDR3 protein is CASSFSRGQYEQYF. The CDR3 DNA is TGTGCCAGCAGTTTTAGCAGGGGGCAGTACGAGCAGTACTTC.

The J gene is TRBJ2-7, the V gene TRBV21-1; the table assigns TRBD1, which was not confirmed against the DNA. TRBV21-1 is shown as a pseudogene. The CDR3 length is 13 residues. CDR3 sequence reads: CASSTRDLGEQYF. In nucleotides, the CDR3 is TGTGCCAGCAGCACCAGGGATCTCGGGGAGCAGTACTTC.

This chain uses TRBV6-2 or TRBV6-3 with TRBJ2-2, with D perhaps matching TRBD1 (5 bases). Trimming took off 2 bases at V and 6 bases at J, with 16 bases between the two ends. The CDR3 sequence is 16 residues long. Germline CDR1 MNHEY, CDR2 SVGEGT. The CDR3: CASSYPQGWVPGELFF. In DNA, the CDR3 is TGTGCCAGCAGTTACCCGCAGGGCTGGGTTCCCGGGGAGCTGTTTTTT.

The gene calls are TRBV5-1 and TRBJ1-5, with D hard to call. Germline V CDR1 and CDR2: SGHRS, YFSETQ. The CDR3 runs to 15 residues. The ends were cut back, 3 bases at V and 9 bases at J, with 19 bases in the middle. The CDR3 region has the DNA TGCGCCAGCAGCTCTGTGACTGGCCCGGGGTGGCCCCAGCATTTT. This sequence encodes CASSSVTGPGWPQHF. The entire variable domain, with the rest obtained from reference TRBV5-1 and TRBJ1-5, is as follows: KAGVTQTPRYLIKTRGQQVTLSCSPISGHRSVSWYQQTPGQGLQFLFEYFSETQRNKGNFPGRFSGRQFSNSRSEMNVSTLELGDSALYLCASSSVTGPGWPQHFGDGTRLSIL.

The chain employs TRBV20-1 and TRBJ2-4, with D maybe TRBD2 (5 bases). The germline V and J ends were trimmed by 5 bases and 3 bases, with 11 bases remaining between them. The germline V gene has CDR1 DFQATT and CDR2 SNEGSKA (reference sequence). The CDR3 length is 13 residues. CDR3 sequence (DNA): TGCAGTGCTCTGGTCGAGGGCAAAAACATTCAGTACTTC. This sequence encodes CSALVEGKNIQYF.

The V gene is TRBV28, the J gene TRBJ2-1, with 9 positions matching TRBD2. Trimming removed 7 bases from V and 2 bases from J; junction bases left unmatched: 6. The CDR3 runs 15 residues. Germline assignment: CDR1 MDHEN and CDR2 SYDVKM. For the CDR3, the DNA is TGTGCCAGCATACCCTTAGCGGGGGCCTACAATGAGCAGTTCTTC. It specifies CASIPLAGAYNEQFF. Drawing the rest from reference TRBV28 and TRBJ2-1, the complete variable domain is DVKVTQSSRYLVKRTGEKVFLECVQDMDHENMFWYRQDPGLGLRLIYFSYDVKMKEKGDIPEGYSVSREKKERFSLILESASTNQTSMYLCASIPLAGAYNEQFFGPGTRLTVL.

This clonotype was recorded at least ten times. The rearrangement joins TRBV7-2 to TRBJ2-7; TRBD1 matches 9 bases. The germline CDR1 and CDR2 sequences are SGHTA and FQGNSA. V lost 3 bases, J lost 10 bases, and 7 bases stayed unmatched. CDR3 length: 13 amino acids. The CDR3 DNA sequence: TGTGCCAGCAGCTTGGACAGGGGATCCGATCAGTACTTC. This translates into CASSLDRGSDQYF.

This clonotype appeared many times. The chain is built from TRBV20-1 and TRBJ2-5, with D perhaps given as TRBD1 or TRBD2 (5 bases each). This CDR3 spans 13 amino acids. V was cut by 0 bases and J by 5 bases, with 10 bases left in between. The germline V gene has CDR1 DFQATT and CDR2 SNEGSKA (reference sequence). The CDR3 is CSAREGTEETQYF. The DNA of the CDR3 is TGCAGTGCTAGAGAAGGGACGGAGGAGACCCAGTACTTC.